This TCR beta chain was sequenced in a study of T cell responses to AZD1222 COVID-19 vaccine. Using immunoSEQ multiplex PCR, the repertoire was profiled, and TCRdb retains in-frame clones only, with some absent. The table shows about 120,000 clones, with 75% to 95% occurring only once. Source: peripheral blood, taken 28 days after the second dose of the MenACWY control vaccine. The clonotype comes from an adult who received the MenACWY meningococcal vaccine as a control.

CDR3 DNA: TGCGCCAGCAGCCAAGAGCCGGGGTCCGGCGGCTACACCGGGGAGCTGTTTTTT. Translation gives CASSQEPGSGGYTGELFF. This rearrangement joins TRBV4-3 to TRBJ2-2; the D gene is possibly TRBD2 (5 bases). V was trimmed by 0 bases and J by 3 bases, leaving 17 bases between them. The CDR3 totals 18 residues. Germline V lookup: CDR1 LGHNA, CDR2 YSLEER.